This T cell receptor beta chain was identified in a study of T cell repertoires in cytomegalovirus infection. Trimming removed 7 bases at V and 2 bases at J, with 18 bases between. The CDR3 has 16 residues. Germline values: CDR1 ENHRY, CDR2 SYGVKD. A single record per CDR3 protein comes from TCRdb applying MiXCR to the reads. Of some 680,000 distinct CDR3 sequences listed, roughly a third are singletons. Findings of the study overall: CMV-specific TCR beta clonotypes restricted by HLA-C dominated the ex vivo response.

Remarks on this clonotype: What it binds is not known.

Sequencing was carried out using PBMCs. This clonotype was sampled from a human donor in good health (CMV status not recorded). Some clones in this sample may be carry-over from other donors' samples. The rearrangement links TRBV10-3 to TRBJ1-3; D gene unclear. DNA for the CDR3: TGTGCCATCACCCCCCGACTAGGAACGACTGGAAACACCATATATTTT. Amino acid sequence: CAITPRLGTTGNTIYF.